The clone carrying this T cell receptor (beta chain) was found a few times. The antigen is undetermined. This sample is part of a study of early T cells in non-severe SARS-CoV-2 infection. This CDR3 region has 14 residues. Germline V gene data show CDR1 as SGHDN and CDR2 as FVKESK. V lost 4 bases and J lost 8, with 12 bases in between. Findings of the study overall: Comparison of clonotypes with VDJdb favored anti-spike CD8 responses while missing private and CD4 specificities.

Individual cDNA molecules were tagged with unique molecular identifiers, the study reported. TCRdb re-called the 5' RACE reads with MiXCR, one entry per CDR3 protein. The repertoire consists of tens of thousands of distinct CDR3 sequences, with 9.4% occurring once and the leading ten covering approximately 5.4%. Sample: whole blood, taken at baseline. The source of this sequence is an adult who was a healthcare worker with PCR-confirmed SARS-CoV-2 infection or an uninfected control (not recorded which). The rearrangement uses TRBV14 and TRBJ1-6, with D possibly matching TRBD1 (6 bases). The chain's CDR3 is CASSRDIGYSPLHF. The CDR3 nucleotides are TGTGCCAGCAGCCGGGACATTGGCTATTCACCCCTCCACTTT.